Each of the 27 T cell receptor beta chains below was sequenced from the same sample in a study of identical twins. MiXCR was run by TCRdb on the 5' RACE reads, yielding one entry per CDR3 protein. This sample yields 15,000 to 20,000 distinct CDR3 sequences, of which 69% are seen a single time; 5.5% to 7% belongs to the top ten. Sequencing was done on a sample of memory (CD45RO+) T cells sorted from blood. All receptors derive from a woman under 30 in good health. This table probably holds off-target reads from a library built for another chain.

This chain joins TRBV19 and TRBJ2-4; D remains unclear. The CDR3 sequence is 14 residues long. The V end lost 8 bases, the J end lost 0 bases, and 11 bases lay between the germline ends. Looked up from germline, CDR1 is LNHDA and CDR2 is SQIVND (reference sequence). The CDR3 sequence: CASSKELAKNIQYF. CDR3 DNA: TGTGCCAGTTCGAAAGAACTAGCCAAAAACATTCAGTACTTC.

The V call is TRBV6-5, the J call TRBJ2-1, with unresolved D. The CDR3 extends over 15 amino acids. Trimming removed 5 bases from V and 0 bases from J, with 11 bases in between. Germline CDR1 reads MNHEY; CDR2 reads SVGAGI. The CDR3 coding sequence is TGTGCCAGCAGTACGGTACAGAGCTCCTACAATGAGCAGTTCTTC. Amino acid sequence: CASSTVQSSYNEQFF.

This clonotype was recorded a few times. The chain couples TRBV5-5 to TRBJ2-2, with no clear D. Trimming stripped 2 bases from V and 5 bases from J, with 7 bases between. Germline V gene data show CDR1 as SGHKS and CDR2 as YYEKEE (reference sequence). The CDR3 contains 13 residues. The CDR3 here is CASSLVPTGELFF. In DNA form, the CDR3 reads TGTGCCAGCAGCTTAGTCCCGACCGGGGAGCTGTTTTTT.

This clonotype has more than one count but fewer than ten. One end of the junction is discordant with germline, which a read error may explain. V usage is TRBV29-1 and J usage is TRBJ2-1, with D tentatively TRBD2 (6 bases). CDR1 and CDR2 from the germline V gene are SQVTM and ANQGSEA. CDR3 length equals 14 residues. CDR3 protein: CSVVGDSRYSEQFF. The DNA for the CDR3 is TGCAGCGTTGTAGGGGACTCCCGGTACAGTGAGCAGTTCTTC.

DNA of the CDR3: TGTGCCAGTAGTATTACTAGCGCGCACAATGAGCAGTTCTTC. Protein sequence: CASSITSAHNEQFF. The genes are TRBV19 and TRBJ2-1; 7 bases align to TRBD2. Germline V lookup: CDR1 LNHDA, CDR2 SQIVND (reference sequence). This CDR3 spans 14 amino acids. V was pared by 3 bases and J by 5 bases, with 4 bases of the junction left unmatched.

This clonotype was recorded a few times. This chain links TRBV20-1 with TRBJ2-4, with 8 bases identical to TRBD2. Germline V gene lookup returns CDR1 DFQATT and CDR2 SNEGSKA (reference sequence). The CDR3 spans 14 residues. V was clipped by 3 bases and J by 7 bases; unmatched bases: 8. The CDR3 DNA is TGCAGTGCTAGTCACGGGGGGGGTTCGAACATTCAGTACTTC. Translation gives CSASHGGGSNIQYF.

The CDR3 DNA is TGTGCCAGCAGTGAGTTTAGGGTGAACACCGGGGAGCTGTTTTTT. Amino acids: CASSEFRVNTGELFF. The rearrangement joins TRBV2 to TRBJ2-2; D is undetermined. Germline V CDR1 and CDR2: SNHLY, FYNNEI. The length of the CDR3 is 15 residues. Between the trimmed V and J ends, which lost 3 bases and 1 base, there was a span of 9 bases.

The rearrangement links TRBV29-1 to TRBJ2-6; D might be TRBD1 or TRBD2, each matching 5 bases. The CDR3 contains 15 residues. Trimming took off 4 bases at V and 0 bases at J, with 10 bases between the two ends. Germline CDR1 reads SQVTM; CDR2 reads ANQGSEA. CDR3 nucleotides: TGCAGCGTTGGGGGGTCCTACTCTGGGGCCAACGTCCTGACTTTC. It codes for CSVGGSYSGANVLTF.

The V gene is TRBV18, the J gene TRBJ1-2, with 10 bases that match TRBD1. The junction had 9 bases not matched to a gene; V was cut back by 3 bases and J by 8 bases. This CDR3 spans 15 amino acids. The germline V gene encodes CDR1 KGHSH and CDR2 LQKENI. Here the CDR3 reads CASSPAPDRGKGYTF. The CDR3 nucleotides are TGTGCCAGCTCACCTGCTCCGGACAGGGGGAAGGGCTACACCTTC.

This clonotype was counted once. This chain connects TRBV5-1 to TRBJ2-3; D gene uncertain. The CDR3 is made up of 14 amino acids. Trimming stripped 5 bases from V and 4 bases from J, with 14 bases between. Germline V lookup: CDR1 SGHRS, CDR2 YFSETQ. The CDR3 loop reads CASSGRAVADTQYF. CDR3 bases: TGCGCCAGCAGTGGAAGGGCCGTGGCAGATACGCAGTATTTT.

There are a few counts of this clonotype. This chain links TRBV7-9 with TRBJ2-7; TRBD2 matches at 13 bases. Germline CDR1 reads SEHNR; CDR2 reads FQNEAQ (reference sequence). The CDR3 consists of 17 residues. V shed 5 bases, J shed 4 bases, and the junction held 11 bases outside the gene matches. The CDR3 spells CASSPLVGLAGQYEQYF. The CDR3 DNA sequence: TGTGCCAGCAGCCCGTTAGTGGGACTAGCGGGACAGTACGAGCAGTACTTC.

This clonotype occurred a few times. V is TRBV11-3 and J is TRBJ2-3, with D uncertain. Germline V gene data show CDR1 as SGHNT and CDR2 as YENEEA. V was trimmed by 2 bases and J by 0 bases, leaving 9 bases between them. The CDR3 spans 15 residues. The CDR3 spells CASSLNGLSTDTQYF. The CDR3 DNA reads TGTGCCAGCAGCTTAAATGGCCTAAGCACAGATACGCAGTATTTT.

This chain connects TRBV2 to TRBJ2-7; 8 nucleotides line up with TRBD2. J lost 4 bases, V lost 9 bases, and 5 bases had no gene match. This CDR3 is 12 amino acids long. The germline CDR1 and CDR2 sequences are SNHLY and FYNNEI. CDR3 amino acids: CASTTSGYEQYF. In nucleotides, the CDR3 is TGTGCCAGTACTACTAGCGGTTACGAGCAGTACTTC.

This clonotype occurred a few times. V gene TRBV11-2 combines with J gene TRBJ1-1; D possibly corresponds to TRBD1 (5 bases). Germline V lookup: CDR1 SGHAT, CDR2 FQNNGV. V lost 10 bases and J lost 5, with 26 bases in between. The CDR3 runs to 16 residues. CDR3 region: CATTPRAGRFMTEAFF. CDR3 in DNA: TGTGCCACCACCCCTAGGGCAGGGAGGTTTATGACTGAAGCTTTCTTT.

This chain joins TRBV9 and TRBJ2-1; no definite D call. Germline V gene data show CDR1 as SGDLS and CDR2 as YYNGEE. This CDR3 has 13 amino acids. V was pared by 0 bases and J by 6 bases, with 7 bases between. In DNA form, the CDR3 reads TGTGCCAGCAGCGTAGCGGCCTCCAATGAGCAGTTCTTC. It encodes CASSVAASNEQFF.

This chain connects TRBV11-2 to TRBJ2-1; 7 nucleotides agree with TRBD2. CDR1 and CDR2 from the germline V gene are SGHAT and FQNNGV. The CDR3 consists of 10 residues. The V and J ends lost 4 bases and 15 bases, in that order; junction bases with no gene match: 3. The CDR3 DNA is TGTGCCAGCAGCTCGACTAGCCCGTTCTTC. Protein: CASSSTSPFF.

The CDR3: CASSLAPRRGTQYF. CDR3 coding DNA: TGTGCCAGCAGCTTGGCCCCCCGGAGGGGTACGCAGTATTTT. V gene TRBV5-6 combines with J gene TRBJ2-3, with D perhaps TRBD2 (6 bases). The CDR3 totals 14 residues. Germline V gene data show CDR1 as SGHDT and CDR2 as YYEEEE. Trimming shortened V by 0 bases and J by 8 bases, and 13 bases separated the two germline ends. Together with reference TRBV5-6 and TRBJ2-3, the CDR3 gives the full variable domain: DAGVTQSPTHLIKTRGQQVTLRCSPKSGHDTVSWYQQALGQGPQFIFQYYEEEERQRGNFPDRFSGHQFPNYSSELNVNALLLGDSALYLCASSLAPRRGTQYFGPGTRLTVL.

This clonotype was observed once. This sequence joins TRBV7-1 and TRBJ2-1; TRBD1 aligns across 11 bases. TRBV7-1 is labeled an ORF, and its function is uncertain. Trimming removed 5 bases from V and 2 bases from J; junction bases left unmatched: 14. The CDR3 contains 19 residues. Here the CDR3 DNA reads TGTGCCAGCAGCGCCCCGGGACAGGGGGGGCTCCTCACCTACAATGAGCAGTTCTTC. Amino acids: CASSAPGQGGLLTYNEQFF.

This clonotype was detected only a few times. This CDR3 reads CASSLSRTEQETQYF. For the CDR3, the DNA is TGCGCCAGCAGCCTCTCGAGGACTGAACAAGAGACCCAGTACTTC. The chain uses TRBV4-3 and TRBJ2-5; D perhaps matches TRBD2 (5 bases). Germline V gene lookup returns CDR1 LGHNA and CDR2 YSLEER. CDR3 length: 15 amino acids. The ends were cut back, 4 bases at V and 2 bases at J, with 14 bases in the middle.

The gene calls are TRBV28 and TRBJ1-2; D unclear. Per germline, CDR1 MDHEN and CDR2 SYDVKM. V shed 3 bases and J shed 1 base, with 12 bases lying between them. The CDR3 totals 15 residues. The CDR3, as DNA: TGTGCCAGCAGTTTGGAGCGATTGGTTAACTATGGCTACACCTTC. This gives the protein CASSLERLVNYGYTF.

The V gene is TRBV10-3, the J gene TRBJ1-6; no definite D call. CDR3 length: 14 amino acids. Trimming shortened V by 3 bases and J by 7 bases, and 10 bases separated the two germline ends. The germline V gene has CDR1 ENHRY and CDR2 SYGVKD. CDR3 sequence: CAISDHLGNSPLHF. The DNA for the CDR3 is TGTGCCATCAGTGATCATCTCGGGAATTCACCCCTCCACTTT.

The chain combines TRBV6-5 with TRBJ2-3; 7 nucleotides match TRBD2. Germline CDR1 and CDR2: MNHEY and SVGAGI. The V gene end was trimmed by 6 bases and the J gene end by 3 bases; junction bases not matched to a gene: 0. This CDR3 has 12 residues. CDR3 sequence (DNA): TGTGCCAGCAGAGCGGGAACAGATACGCAGTATTTT. This encodes CASRAGTDTQYF.

The genes are TRBV6-2 or TRBV6-3 and TRBJ2-7; no clear D gene. CDR3 size: 11 residues. V was shortened by 0 bases and J by 6 bases, with 3 bases between the two germline ends. The germline CDR1 and CDR2 sequences are MNHEY and SVGEGT. The CDR3 sequence is CASSYSLEQYF. The CDR3 region has the DNA TGTGCCAGCAGTTACTCACTCGAGCAGTACTTC.

This chain joins TRBV6-6 and TRBJ2-3; 15 nucleotides match TRBD2. The V gene's germline CDR1 is MNHNY and CDR2 SVGAGI (reference sequence). This CDR3 comprises 15 residues. V lost 6 bases to trimming and J lost 6 bases; unmatched junction nucleotides: 4. In DNA, the CDR3 is TGTGCCAGCAGGGGGACTAGCGGGAGGTCGGATACGCAGTATTTT. It codes for CASRGTSGRSDTQYF.

The chain employs TRBV20-1 and TRBJ2-1; D is possibly TRBD2 (6 bases). This CDR3 contains 15 residues. Trimming removed 6 bases from V and 3 bases from J, with 18 bases in between. The germline CDR1 and CDR2 sequences are DFQATT and SNEGSKA (reference sequence). The CDR3 loop is CSAPRWGGNYNEQFF. The DNA for the CDR3 is TGCAGTGCCCCCCGGTGGGGCGGGAACTACAATGAGCAGTTCTTC.

The rearrangement joins TRBV29-1 to TRBJ2-1; D may be TRBD2 (7 bases). Trimming removed 5 bases at V and 2 bases at J, with 10 bases between. This CDR3 comprises 13 residues. CDR1 and CDR2 from the germline V gene are SQVTM and ANQGSEA. CDR3 region: CSVTGRAYNEQFF. The CDR3 bases are TGCAGCGTTACAGGGAGGGCCTACAATGAGCAGTTCTTC.

The rearrangement links TRBV6-5 to TRBJ2-3, with 7 bases fitting TRBD2. This CDR3 is 14 amino acids long. Losses at the gene ends were 3 bases for V and 5 bases for J; bases not matched to a gene: 5. Germline lookup yields CDR1 MNHEY and CDR2 SVGAGI. DNA for the CDR3: TGTGCCAGCAGTTATAGGGAGGGCCAAGATACGCAGTATTTT. Amino acid sequence: CASSYREGQDTQYF.